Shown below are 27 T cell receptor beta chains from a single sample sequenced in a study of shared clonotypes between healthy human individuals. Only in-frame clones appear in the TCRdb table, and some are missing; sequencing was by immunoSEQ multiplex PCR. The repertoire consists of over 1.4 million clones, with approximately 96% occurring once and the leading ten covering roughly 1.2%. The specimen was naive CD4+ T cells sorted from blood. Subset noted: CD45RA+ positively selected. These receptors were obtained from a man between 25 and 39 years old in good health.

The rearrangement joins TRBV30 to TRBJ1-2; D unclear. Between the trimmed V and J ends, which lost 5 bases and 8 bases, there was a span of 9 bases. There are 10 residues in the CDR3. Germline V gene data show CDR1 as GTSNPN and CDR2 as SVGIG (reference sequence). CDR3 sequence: CAWYQGGYTF. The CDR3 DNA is TGTGCCTGGTATCAAGGGGGCTACACCTTC. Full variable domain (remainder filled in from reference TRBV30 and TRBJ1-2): SQTIHQWPATLVQPVGSPLSLECTVEGTSNPNLYWYRQAAGRGLQLLFYSVGIGQISSEVPQNLSASRPQDRQFILSSKKLLLSDSGFYLCAWYQGGYTFGSGTRLTVV.

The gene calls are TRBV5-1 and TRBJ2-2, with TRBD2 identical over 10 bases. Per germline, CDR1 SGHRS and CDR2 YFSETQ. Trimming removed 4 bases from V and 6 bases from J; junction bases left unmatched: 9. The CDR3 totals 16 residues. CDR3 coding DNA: TGCGCCAGCAGCCAAGGACTAGCGGCTATATCCGGGGAGCTGTTTTTT. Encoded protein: CASSQGLAAISGELFF.

CDR3 loop: CASSFQGAPKTEAFF. CDR3 in DNA: TGTGCCAGCTCTTTCCAGGGAGCTCCAAAGACTGAAGCTTTCTTT. This chain uses TRBV6-5 with TRBJ1-1; possibly TRBD1 for D (5 bases). Trimming shortened V by 8 bases and J by 5 bases, and 21 bases separated the two germline ends. The CDR3 runs to 15 residues. CDR1 MNHEY and CDR2 SVGAGI come from the germline V gene.

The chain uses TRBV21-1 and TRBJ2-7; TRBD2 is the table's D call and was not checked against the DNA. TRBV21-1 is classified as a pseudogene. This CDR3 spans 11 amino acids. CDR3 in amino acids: CASSANYEQYF. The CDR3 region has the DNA TGTGCCAGCAGCGCGAACTACGAGCAGTACTTC.

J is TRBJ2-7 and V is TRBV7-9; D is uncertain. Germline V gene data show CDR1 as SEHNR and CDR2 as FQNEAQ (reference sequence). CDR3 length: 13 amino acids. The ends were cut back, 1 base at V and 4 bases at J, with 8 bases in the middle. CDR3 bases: TGTGCCAGCAGCTTAGGTCTGGTTTACGAGCAGTACTTC. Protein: CASSLGLVYEQYF.

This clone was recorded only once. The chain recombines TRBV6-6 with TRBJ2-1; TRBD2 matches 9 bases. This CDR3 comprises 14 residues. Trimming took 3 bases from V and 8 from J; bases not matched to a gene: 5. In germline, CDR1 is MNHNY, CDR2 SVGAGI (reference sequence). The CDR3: CASSYEAGGDEQFF. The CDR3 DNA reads TGTGCCAGCAGTTATGAAGCGGGAGGAGATGAGCAGTTCTTC.

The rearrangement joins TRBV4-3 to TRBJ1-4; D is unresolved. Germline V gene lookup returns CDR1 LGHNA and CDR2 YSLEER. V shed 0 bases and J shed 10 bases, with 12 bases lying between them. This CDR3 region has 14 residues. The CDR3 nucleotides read TGCGCCAGCAGCCAAGATCTGCCCCCTCGAAAACTGTTTTTT. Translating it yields CASSQDLPPRKLFF.

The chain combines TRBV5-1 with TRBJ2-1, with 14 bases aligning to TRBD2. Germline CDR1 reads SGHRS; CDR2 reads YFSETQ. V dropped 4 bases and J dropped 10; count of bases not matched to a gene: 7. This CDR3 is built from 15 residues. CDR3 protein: CASSPGLAGALEQFF. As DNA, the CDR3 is TGCGCCAGCAGCCCGGGACTAGCGGGAGCCCTGGAGCAGTTCTTC.

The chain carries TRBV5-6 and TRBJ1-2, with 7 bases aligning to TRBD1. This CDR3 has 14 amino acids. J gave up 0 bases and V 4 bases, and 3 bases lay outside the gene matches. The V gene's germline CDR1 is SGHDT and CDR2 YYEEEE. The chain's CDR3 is CASSRDRANYGYTF. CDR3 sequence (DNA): TGTGCCAGCAGCCGGGACAGAGCTAACTATGGCTACACCTTC.

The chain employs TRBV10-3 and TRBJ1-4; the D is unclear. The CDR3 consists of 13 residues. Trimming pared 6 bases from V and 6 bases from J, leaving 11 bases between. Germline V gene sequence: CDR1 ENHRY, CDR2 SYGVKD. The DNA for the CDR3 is TGTGCCATCAGGGGTGTCGGGGATGAAAAACTGTTTTTT. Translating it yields CAIRGVGDEKLFF.

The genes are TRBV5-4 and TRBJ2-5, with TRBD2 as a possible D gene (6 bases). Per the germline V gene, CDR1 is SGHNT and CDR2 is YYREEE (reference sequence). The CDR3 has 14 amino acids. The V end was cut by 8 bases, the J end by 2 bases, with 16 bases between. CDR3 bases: TGTGCCAGTGGTCTTGGGGCGGGGCAAGAGACCCAGTACTTC. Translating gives CASGLGAGQETQYF. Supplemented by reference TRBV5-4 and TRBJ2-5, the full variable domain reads ETGVTQSPTHLIKTRGQQVTLRCSSQSGHNTVSWYQQALGQGPQFIFQYYREEENGRGNFPPRFSGLQFPNYSSELNVNALELDDSALYLCASGLGAGQETQYFGPGTRLLVL.

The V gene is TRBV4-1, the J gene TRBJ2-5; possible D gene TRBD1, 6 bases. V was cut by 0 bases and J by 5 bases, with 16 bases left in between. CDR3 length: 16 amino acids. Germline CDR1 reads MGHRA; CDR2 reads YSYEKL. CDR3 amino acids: CASSQDNRADWETQYF. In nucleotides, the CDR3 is TGCGCCAGCAGCCAAGATAACAGGGCTGATTGGGAGACCCAGTACTTC.

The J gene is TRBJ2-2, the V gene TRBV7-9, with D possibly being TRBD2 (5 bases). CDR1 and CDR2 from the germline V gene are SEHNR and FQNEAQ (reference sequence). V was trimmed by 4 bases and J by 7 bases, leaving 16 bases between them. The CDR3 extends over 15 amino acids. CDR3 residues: CASSSWTSLDGELFF. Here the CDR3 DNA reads TGTGCCAGCAGCTCGTGGACTTCCCTTGACGGGGAGCTGTTTTTT.

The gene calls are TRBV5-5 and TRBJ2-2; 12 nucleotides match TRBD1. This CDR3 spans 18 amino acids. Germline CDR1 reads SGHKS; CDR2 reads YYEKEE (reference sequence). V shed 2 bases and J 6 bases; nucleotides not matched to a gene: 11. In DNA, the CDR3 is TGTGCCAGCAGCTTCCTTCGTTTGGGACAGGGGGCGTCCGGGGAGCTGTTTTTT. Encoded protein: CASSFLRLGQGASGELFF.

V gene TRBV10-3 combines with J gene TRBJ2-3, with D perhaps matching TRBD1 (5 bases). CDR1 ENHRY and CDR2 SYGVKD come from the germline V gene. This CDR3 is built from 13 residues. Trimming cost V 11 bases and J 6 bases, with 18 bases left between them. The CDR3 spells CAVSYSGSDTQYF. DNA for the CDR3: TGTGCCGTAAGCTACTCAGGGTCCGATACGCAGTATTTT.

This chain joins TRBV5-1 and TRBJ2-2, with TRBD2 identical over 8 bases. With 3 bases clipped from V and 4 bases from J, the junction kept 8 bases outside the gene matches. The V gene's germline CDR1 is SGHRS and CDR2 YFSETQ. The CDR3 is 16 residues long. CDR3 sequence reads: CASSSLAAGVTGELFF. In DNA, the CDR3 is TGCGCCAGCAGCTCACTAGCAGCGGGGGTCACCGGGGAGCTGTTTTTT.

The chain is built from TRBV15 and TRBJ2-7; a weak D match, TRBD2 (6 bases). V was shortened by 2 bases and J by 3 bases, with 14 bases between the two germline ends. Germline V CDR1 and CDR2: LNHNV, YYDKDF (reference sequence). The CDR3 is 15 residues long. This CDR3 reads CATSRLRGGVYEQYF. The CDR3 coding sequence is TGTGCCACCAGCAGACTCCGAGGCGGGGTCTACGAGCAGTACTTC.

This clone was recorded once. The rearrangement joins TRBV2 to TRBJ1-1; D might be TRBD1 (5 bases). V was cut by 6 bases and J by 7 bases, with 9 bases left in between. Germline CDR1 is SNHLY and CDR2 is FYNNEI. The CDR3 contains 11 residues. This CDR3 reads CASRGPGEAFF. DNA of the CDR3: TGTGCCAGCAGGGGGCCGGGTGAAGCTTTCTTT.

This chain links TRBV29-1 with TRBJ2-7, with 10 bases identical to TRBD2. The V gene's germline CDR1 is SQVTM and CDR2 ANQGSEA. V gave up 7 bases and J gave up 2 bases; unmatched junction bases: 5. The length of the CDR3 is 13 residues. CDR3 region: CSGVAGGAYEQYF. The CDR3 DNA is TGCAGCGGAGTAGCGGGAGGTGCCTACGAGCAGTACTTC.

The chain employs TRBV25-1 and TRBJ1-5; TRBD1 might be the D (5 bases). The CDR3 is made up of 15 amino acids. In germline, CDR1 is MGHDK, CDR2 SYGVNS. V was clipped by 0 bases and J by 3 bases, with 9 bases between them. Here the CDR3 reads CASSEYRDFNQPQHF. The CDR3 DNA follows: TGTGCCAGCAGTGAATACAGGGACTTCAATCAGCCCCAGCATTTT.

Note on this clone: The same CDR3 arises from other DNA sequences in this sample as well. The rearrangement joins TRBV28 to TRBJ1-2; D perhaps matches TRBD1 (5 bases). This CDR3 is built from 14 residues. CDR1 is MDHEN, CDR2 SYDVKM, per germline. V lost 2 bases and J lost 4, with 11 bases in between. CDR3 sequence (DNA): TGTGCCAGCAGTTTAAGCGGGACCATCTATGGCTACACCTTC. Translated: CASSLSGTIYGYTF.

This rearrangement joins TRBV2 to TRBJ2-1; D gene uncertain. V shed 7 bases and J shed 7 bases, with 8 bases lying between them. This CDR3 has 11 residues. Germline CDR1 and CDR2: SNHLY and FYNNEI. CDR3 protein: CASTVTNEQFF. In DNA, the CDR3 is TGTGCCAGCACCGTGACAAATGAGCAGTTCTTC.

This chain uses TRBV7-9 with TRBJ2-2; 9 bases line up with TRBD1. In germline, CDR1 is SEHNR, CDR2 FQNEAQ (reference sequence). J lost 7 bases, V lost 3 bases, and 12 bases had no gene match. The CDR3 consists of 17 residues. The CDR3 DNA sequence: TGTGCCAGCAGCTTGTCCGGCGGAACAGGGGGCCGCGGGGAGCTGTTTTTT. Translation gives CASSLSGGTGGRGELFF.

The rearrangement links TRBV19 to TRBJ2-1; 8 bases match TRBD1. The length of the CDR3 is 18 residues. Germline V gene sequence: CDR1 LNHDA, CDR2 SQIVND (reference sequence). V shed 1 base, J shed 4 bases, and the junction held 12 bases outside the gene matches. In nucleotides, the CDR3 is TGTGCCAGTAGTATAGGGACAGGGCGCCTCGTGGGGTACAATGAGCAGTTCTTC. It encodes CASSIGTGRLVGYNEQFF.

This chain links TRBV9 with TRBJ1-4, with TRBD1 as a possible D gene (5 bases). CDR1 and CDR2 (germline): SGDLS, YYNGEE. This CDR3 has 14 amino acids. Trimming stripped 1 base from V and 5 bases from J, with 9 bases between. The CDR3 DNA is TGTGCCAGCAGCGTACGGGGACGGAATGAAAAACTGTTTTTT. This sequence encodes CASSVRGRNEKLFF. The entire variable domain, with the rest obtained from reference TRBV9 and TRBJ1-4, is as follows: DSGVTQTPKHLITATGQRVTLRCSPRSGDLSVYWYQQSLDQGLQFLIQYYNGEERAKGNILERFSAQQFPDLHSELNLSSLELGDSALYFCASSVRGRNEKLFFGSGTQLSVL.

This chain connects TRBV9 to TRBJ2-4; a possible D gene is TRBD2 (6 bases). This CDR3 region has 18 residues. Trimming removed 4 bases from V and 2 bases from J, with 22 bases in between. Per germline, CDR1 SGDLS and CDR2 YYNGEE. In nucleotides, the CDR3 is TGTGCCAGCAGCCCCCGAGGGAGGAGGGACTCATCCAAAAACATTCAGTACTTC. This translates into CASSPRGRRDSSKNIQYF.

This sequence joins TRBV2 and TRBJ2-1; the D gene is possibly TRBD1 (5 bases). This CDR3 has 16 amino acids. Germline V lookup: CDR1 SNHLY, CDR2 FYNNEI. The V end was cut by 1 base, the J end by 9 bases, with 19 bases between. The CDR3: CASSEEGPGLGGEQFF. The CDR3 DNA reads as TGTGCCAGCAGTGAAGAGGGCCCAGGGCTTGGCGGTGAGCAGTTCTTC.